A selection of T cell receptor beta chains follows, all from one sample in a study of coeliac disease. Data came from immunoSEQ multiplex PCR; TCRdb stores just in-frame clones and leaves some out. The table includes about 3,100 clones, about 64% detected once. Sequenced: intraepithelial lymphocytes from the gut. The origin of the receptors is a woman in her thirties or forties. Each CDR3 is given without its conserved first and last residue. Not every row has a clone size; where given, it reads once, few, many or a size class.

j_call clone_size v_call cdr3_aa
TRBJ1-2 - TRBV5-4 ASSLGGTANYGYT
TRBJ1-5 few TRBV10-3 AISETGGDYSNQPQH
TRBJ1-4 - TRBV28 ASTTGAANEKLF
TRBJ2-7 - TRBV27 ASSSFPRSGLSEQY
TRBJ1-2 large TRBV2 ASRVPGHSYGYT
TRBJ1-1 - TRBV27 ASRFSAWRQANNEDTEAF
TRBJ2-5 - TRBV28 AIQRGSGSSETQY
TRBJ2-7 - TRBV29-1 SVQGAADRVYEQY
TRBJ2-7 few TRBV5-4 ASSSEERGTYEQY
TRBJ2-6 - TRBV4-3 ASSLAIGGWTSGANVLT
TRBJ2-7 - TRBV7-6 ASSPETDHEQY
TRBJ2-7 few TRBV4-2 ASSQDLTGSSYEQY
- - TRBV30 AWSRQGGYEQY
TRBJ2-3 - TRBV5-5 ASSFEGDTQY
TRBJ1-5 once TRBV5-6 ASSMGQGNQPQH
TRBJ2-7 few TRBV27 ASSLSQGGIYEQY
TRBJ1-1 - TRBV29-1 SVSEGRHQAAF
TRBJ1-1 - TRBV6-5 ASSWTGGAGSEAF
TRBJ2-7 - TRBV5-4 ASSSAGVSYEQY
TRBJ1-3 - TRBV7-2 ASSLRQGTIY
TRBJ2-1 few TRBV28 ASSSGVEQF
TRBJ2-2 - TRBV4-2 ASSPKRGTGELF
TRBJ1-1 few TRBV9 ASSVLAGNTEAF
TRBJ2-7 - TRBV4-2 ASSQKTSGSTGYEQY
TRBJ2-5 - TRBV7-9 ASSLAPGQGHQETQY
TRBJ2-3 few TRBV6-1 ASSEPGQGTDTQY
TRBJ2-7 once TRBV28 ASSPRSGSPQPYEQY
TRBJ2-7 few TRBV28 ASSPWTVSYEQY
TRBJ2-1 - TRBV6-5 ASSYFGTSGSDEQF
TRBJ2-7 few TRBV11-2 ASSLDRGLSYEQY